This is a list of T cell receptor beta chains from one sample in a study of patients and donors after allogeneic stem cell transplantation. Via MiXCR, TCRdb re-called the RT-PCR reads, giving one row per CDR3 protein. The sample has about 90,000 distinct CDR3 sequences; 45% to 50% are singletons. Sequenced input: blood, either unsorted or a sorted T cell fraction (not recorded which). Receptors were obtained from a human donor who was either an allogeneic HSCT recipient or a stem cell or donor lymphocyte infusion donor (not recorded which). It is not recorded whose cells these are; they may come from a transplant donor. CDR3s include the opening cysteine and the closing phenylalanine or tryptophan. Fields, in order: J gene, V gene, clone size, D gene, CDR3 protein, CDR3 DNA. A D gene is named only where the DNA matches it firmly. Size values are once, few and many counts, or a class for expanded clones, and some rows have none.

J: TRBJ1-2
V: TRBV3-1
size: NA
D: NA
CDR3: CASSHYPDRTNGYTF
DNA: TGTGCCAGCAGCCACTACCCTGACAGGACCAATGGCTACACCTTC

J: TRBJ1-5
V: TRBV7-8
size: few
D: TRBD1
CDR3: CASSLEYRGGQPQHF
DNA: TGTGCCAGCAGCTTAGAGTACAGGGGTGGGCAGCCCCAGCATTTT

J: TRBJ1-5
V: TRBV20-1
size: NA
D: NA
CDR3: CSAQLGEGIQPQHF
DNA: TGCAGTGCTCAATTGGGGGAGGGGATTCAGCCCCAGCATTTT

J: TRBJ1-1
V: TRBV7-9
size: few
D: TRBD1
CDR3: CASSLAVTGSATEAFF
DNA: TGTGCCAGCAGCTTAGCAGTGACAGGGTCGGCGACTGAAGCTTTCTTT

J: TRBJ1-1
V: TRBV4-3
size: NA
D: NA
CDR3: CASSRQRVNTEAFF
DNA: TGCGCCAGCAGCCGCCAGAGAGTGAACACTGAAGCTTTCTTT

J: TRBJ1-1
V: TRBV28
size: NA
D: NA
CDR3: CASSFPREYTEAFF
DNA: TGTGCCAGCAGTTTTCCGAGGGAGTACACTGAAGCTTTCTTT

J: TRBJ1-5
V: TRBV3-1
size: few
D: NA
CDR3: CASSPLPQHF
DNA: TGTGCCAGCAGCCCCCTGCCCCAGCATTTT

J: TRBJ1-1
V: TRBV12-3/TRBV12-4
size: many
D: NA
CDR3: CASSLEGRRQNTEAFF
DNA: TGTGCCAGCAGTTTAGAGGGCCGCAGGCAGAACACTGAAGCTTTCTTT

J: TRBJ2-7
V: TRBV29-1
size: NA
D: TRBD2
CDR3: CSVGEGTSGLYEQYF
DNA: TGCAGCGTTGGGGAGGGGACTAGCGGGCTGTACGAGCAGTACTTC

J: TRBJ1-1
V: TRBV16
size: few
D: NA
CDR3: CASSRQGKLNTEAFF
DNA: TGTGCCAGCAGCCGTCAGGGGAAATTGAACACTGAAGCTTTCTTT

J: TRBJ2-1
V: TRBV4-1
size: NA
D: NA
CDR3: CASSQEASYNEQFF
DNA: TGCGCCAGCAGCCAAGAAGCGTCGTACAATGAGCAGTTCTTC

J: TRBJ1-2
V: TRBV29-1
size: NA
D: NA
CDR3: CSVERVYGYTF
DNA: TGCAGCGTTGAGAGAGTTTATGGCTACACCTTC

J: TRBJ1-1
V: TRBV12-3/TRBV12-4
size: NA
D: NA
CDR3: CASSLQGGIGTEAFF
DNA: TGTGCCAGCAGTTTACAGGGTGGGATTGGCACTGAAGCTTTCTTT

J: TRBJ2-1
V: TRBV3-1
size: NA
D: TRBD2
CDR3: CASSQFYSGSSYNEQFF
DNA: TGTGCCAGCAGCCAATTCTATAGCGGGAGTTCCTACAATGAGCAGTTCTTC

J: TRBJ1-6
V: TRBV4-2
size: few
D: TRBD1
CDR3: CASSQFDRVDSPLHF
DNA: TGTGCCAGCAGCCAATTTGACAGGGTCGATTCACCCCTCCACTTT

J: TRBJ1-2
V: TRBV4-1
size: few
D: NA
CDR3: CASSQDGQIYGYTF
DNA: TGCGCCAGCAGCCAAGATGGCCAAATCTATGGCTACACCTTC

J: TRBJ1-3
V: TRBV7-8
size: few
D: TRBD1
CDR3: CASSSQGAVGNTIYF
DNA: TGTGCCAGCAGCTCACAGGGGGCTGTTGGAAACACCATATATTTT

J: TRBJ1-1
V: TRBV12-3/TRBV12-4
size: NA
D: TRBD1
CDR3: CASSILQGALTEAFF
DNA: TGTGCCAGCAGTATACTACAGGGGGCGTTGACTGAAGCTTTCTTT

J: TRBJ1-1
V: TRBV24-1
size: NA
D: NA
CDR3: CATRGEMNTEAFF
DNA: TGTGCCACCAGAGGAGAGATGAACACTGAAGCTTTCTTT

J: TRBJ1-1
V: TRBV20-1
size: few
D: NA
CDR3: CSDRPRDENTEAFF
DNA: TGCAGTGATCGCCCCAGGGACGAGAACACTGAAGCTTTCTTT

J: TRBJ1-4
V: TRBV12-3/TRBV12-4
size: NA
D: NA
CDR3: CASSLYGGSGEKLFF
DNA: TGTGCCAGCAGTTTATACGGGGGATCGGGAGAAAAACTGTTTTTT

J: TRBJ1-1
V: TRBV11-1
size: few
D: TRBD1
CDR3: CASSSGTARGNTEAFF
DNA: TGTGCCAGCAGCTCCGGGACAGCCCGCGGGAACACTGAAGCTTTCTTT

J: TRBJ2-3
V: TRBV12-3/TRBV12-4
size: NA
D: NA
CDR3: CASRRGSADTQYF
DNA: TGTGCCAGCAGACGCGGTTCGGCAGATACGCAGTATTTT

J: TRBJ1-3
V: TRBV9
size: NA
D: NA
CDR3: CASSVREGSGNTIYF
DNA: TGTGCCAGCAGCGTAAGAGAGGGGAGTGGAAACACCATATATTTT

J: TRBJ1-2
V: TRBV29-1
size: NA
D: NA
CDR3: CSDTQGYGYTF
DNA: TGCAGCGACACCCAGGGCTATGGCTACACCTTC

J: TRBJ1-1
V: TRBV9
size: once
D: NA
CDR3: CASSVSPESKAFF
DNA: TGTGCCAGCAGCGTATCCCCAGAGTCAAAAGCTTTCTTT

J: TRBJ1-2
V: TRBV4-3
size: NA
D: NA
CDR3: CASSQEKGISYTF
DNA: TGCGCCAGCAGCCAAGAAAAGGGAATCAGCTACACCTTC

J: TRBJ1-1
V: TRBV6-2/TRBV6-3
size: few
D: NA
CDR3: CASSGIPEAFF
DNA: TGTGCCAGCAGCGGCATCCCTGAAGCTTTCTTT

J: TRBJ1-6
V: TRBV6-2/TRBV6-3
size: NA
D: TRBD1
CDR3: CASFRTGSSLHF
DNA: TGTGCCAGCTTCAGGACAGGTTCATCCCTCCACTTT

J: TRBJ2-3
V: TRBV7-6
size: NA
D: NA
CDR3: CASSLASGGTDTQYF
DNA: TGTGCCAGCAGCTTAGCGAGTGGGGGCACAGATACGCAGTATTTT

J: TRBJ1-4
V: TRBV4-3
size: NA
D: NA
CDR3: CASSQDWDEKLFF
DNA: TGCGCCAGCAGCCAAGATTGGGATGAAAAACTGTTTTTT

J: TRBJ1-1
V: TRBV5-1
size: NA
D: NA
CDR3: CASSLAGLLNTEAFF
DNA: TGCGCCAGCAGCTTGGCGGGACTACTGAACACTGAAGCTTTCTTT

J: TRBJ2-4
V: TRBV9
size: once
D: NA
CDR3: CASSATGGGAKNIQYF
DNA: TGTGCCAGCAGCGCAACGGGGGGCGGAGCCAAAAACATTCAGTACTTC

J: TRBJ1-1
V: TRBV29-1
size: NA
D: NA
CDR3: CSVELASEAFF
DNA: TGCAGCGTTGAACTAGCCAGTGAAGCTTTCTTT

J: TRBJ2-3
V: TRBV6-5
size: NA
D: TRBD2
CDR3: CASSIRDYTDTQYF
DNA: TGTGCCAGCAGTATCCGGGACTACACAGATACGCAGTATTTT

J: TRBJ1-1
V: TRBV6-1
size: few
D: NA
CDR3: CASSDGGPNTEAFF
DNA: TGTGCCAGCAGTGATGGGGGTCCGAACACTGAAGCTTTCTTT

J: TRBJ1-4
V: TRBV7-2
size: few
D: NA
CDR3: CASSSLSITRHEKLFF
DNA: TGTGCCAGCAGCTCGCTTAGCATCACACGGCATGAAAAACTGTTTTTT

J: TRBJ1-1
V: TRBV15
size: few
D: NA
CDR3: CATSRVGGINTEAFF
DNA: TGTGCCACCAGCAGGGTGGGGGGGATCAACACTGAAGCTTTCTTT

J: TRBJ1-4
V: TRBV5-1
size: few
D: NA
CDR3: CASSFVRFETTNEKLFF
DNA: TGCGCCAGCAGCTTTGTTCGCTTTGAAACAACTAATGAAAAACTGTTTTTT

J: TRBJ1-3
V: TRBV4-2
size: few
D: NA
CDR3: CASSQAMGLPGNTIYF
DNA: TGTGCCAGCAGCCAAGCGATGGGTCTCCCTGGAAACACCATATATTTT

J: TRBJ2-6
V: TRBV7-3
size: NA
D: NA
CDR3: CASSFSGANVLTF
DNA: TGTGCCAGCAGCTTCTCTGGGGCCAACGTCCTGACTTTC

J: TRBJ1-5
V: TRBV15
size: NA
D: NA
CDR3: CATSRDFRFPSNQPQHF
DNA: TGTGCCACCAGCAGAGATTTCCGGTTTCCGAGCAATCAGCCCCAGCATTTT

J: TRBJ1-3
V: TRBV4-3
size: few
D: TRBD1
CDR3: CASSHTRTGNGNTIYF
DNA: TGCGCCAGCAGCCATACCCGGACAGGGAATGGAAACACCATATATTTT

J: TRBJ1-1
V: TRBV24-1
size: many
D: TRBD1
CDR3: CATPDRGPVIEAFF
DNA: TGTGCCACCCCCGACAGGGGGCCGGTCATCGAAGCTTTCTTT

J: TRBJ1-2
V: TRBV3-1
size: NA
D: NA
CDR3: CASSPSSHYGYTF
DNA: TGTGCCAGCAGCCCATCTTCCCACTATGGCTACACCTTC

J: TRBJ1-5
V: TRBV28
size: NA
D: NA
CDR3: CASSFIGLAGSEPQHF
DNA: TGTGCCAGCAGTTTTATCGGGTTGGCCGGCTCGGAGCCCCAGCATTTT

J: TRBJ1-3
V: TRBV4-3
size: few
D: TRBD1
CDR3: CASSQFRGYGNTIYF
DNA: TGCGCCAGCAGCCAATTCAGGGGGTATGGAAACACCATATATTTT

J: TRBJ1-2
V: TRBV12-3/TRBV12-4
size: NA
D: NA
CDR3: CASNPTGTYGYTF
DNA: TGTGCCAGCAACCCAACAGGGACTTATGGCTACACCTTC

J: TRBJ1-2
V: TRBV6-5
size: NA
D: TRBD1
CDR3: CASRGGQGTGYTF
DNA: TGTGCCAGCAGAGGGGGACAGGGGACGGGCTACACCTTC

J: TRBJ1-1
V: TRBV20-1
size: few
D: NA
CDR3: CSARRGGNTEAFF
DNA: TGCAGTGCTAGAAGGGGGGGCAACACTGAAGCTTTCTTT

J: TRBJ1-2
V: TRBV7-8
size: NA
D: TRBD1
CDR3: CASSLGAGGPYGYTF
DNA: TGTGCCAGCAGCTTAGGGGCAGGGGGACCCTATGGCTACACCTTC

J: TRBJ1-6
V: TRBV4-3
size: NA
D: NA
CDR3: CASSQDRGYPLHF
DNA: TGCGCCAGCAGCCAAGATCGAGGGTACCCCCTCCACTTT

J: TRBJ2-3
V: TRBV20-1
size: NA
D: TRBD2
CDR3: CSARAPTSGPDTQYF
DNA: TGCAGTGCTAGAGCCCCGACTAGCGGGCCAGATACGCAGTATTTT

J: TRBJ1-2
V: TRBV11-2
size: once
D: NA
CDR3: CASSSYFANYGYTF
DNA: TGTGCCAGCAGCTCCTACTTCGCTAACTATGGCTACACCTTC

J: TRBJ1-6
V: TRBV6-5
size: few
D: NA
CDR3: CATAVRLNSPLHF
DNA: TGTGCCACCGCAGTTCGGTTGAATTCACCCCTCCACTTT

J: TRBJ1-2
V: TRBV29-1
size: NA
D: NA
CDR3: CSVEDQDLYGYTF
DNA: TGCAGCGTTGAAGATCAGGACCTCTATGGCTACACCTTC

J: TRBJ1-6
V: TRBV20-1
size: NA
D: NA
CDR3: CSAWVRDLTSPLHF
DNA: TGCAGTGCTTGGGTCAGGGACTTGACTTCACCCCTCCACTTT

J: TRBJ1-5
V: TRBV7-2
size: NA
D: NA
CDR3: CASSLSRADGPQHF
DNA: TGTGCCAGCAGCTTATCTAGAGCGGATGGTCCCCAGCATTTT

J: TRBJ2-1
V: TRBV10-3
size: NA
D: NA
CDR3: CAISERQRTASSYNEQFF
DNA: TGTGCCATCAGTGAGCGCCAGAGGACAGCCTCGTCCTACAATGAGCAGTTCTTC